This TCR beta chain stems from a study of CD8+ T cells in alopecia areata. CDR3 length equals 12 residues. Germline values: CDR1 SGHAT, CDR2 FQDESV (reference sequence). Between the trimmed V and J ends, which lost 10 bases and 3 bases, there was a span of 13 bases. TCR sequencing used cDNA made by reverse transcription of extracted RNA. The repertoire was sequenced with immunoSEQ multiplex PCR; TCRdb's copy has only in-frame clones and lacks some. The sample yields about 150,000 clones, 75% to 90% seen once. The chain couples TRBV11-1 to TRBJ2-7; D could derive from TRBD1 or TRBD2 (5 bases each). This clonotype was sampled from a human donor with alopecia areata. The sequencing used CD8+ T cells sorted from blood, collected at week 0. Written as DNA, the CDR3 is TGTGCCACCAACGAGGGGAACTACGAGCAGTACTTC. Protein sequence: CATNEGNYEQYF. The full variable domain, in which reference TRBV11-1 and TRBJ2-7 provide the parts outside the CDR3, is EAEVAQSPRYKITEKSQAVAFWCDPISGHATLYWYRQILGQGPELLVQFQDESVVDDSQLPKDRFSAERLKGVDSTLKIQPAELGDSAMYLCATNEGNYEQYFGPGTRLTVT.